This TCR beta chain was captured in a study of shared clonotypes between healthy human individuals. Sequencing was performed with immunoSEQ multiplex PCR; in TCRdb, only in-frame clones are kept and a portion is missing. The data contain millions of clones, more than 90% of them seen just once; the ten biggest clones take up roughly 0.15%. A CD45RA+ naive subset and a CD45RA-negative memory subset were split from CD4+ cells. This clone was counted a few times. The V and J ends lost 0 bases and 8 bases, in that order; junction bases with no gene match: 4. CDR1 is SGHRS and CDR2 is YFSETQ in the germline V gene. This CDR3 spans 14 amino acids.

This chain connects TRBV5-1 to TRBJ2-1; 8 bases are shared with TRBD1. The sequence derives from a man between 18 and 29 years old in good health. Specimen: naive CD4+ T cells sorted from blood. As to subset: CD45RA+ positively selected. This chain's CDR3 is CASSLGQGADEQFF. The CDR3 DNA reads as TGCGCCAGCAGCTTGGGGCAGGGGGCCGATGAGCAGTTCTTC.